Below, 5 T cell receptor beta chains from the same sample are listed, as sequenced in a study of blood T cell repertoires in COVID-19. Profiling relied on immunoSEQ multiplex PCR, and the TCRdb table lists in-frame clones only, not all of them. Of about 370,000 clones detected, around 87% appear once; the ten largest clones hold about 9.4%. The sample consisted of peripheral blood. The receptors stem from a woman in her twenties or thirties with COVID-19, enrolled during active disease.

The chain joins TRBV19 to TRBJ2-2; 7 bases match TRBD2. In germline, CDR1 is LNHDA, CDR2 SQIVND (reference sequence). The V segment lost 8 bases and the J segment 6 bases; nucleotides outside the gene matches: 12. CDR3 length: 15 amino acids. CDR3 residues: CASFAASREPGELFF. CDR3 nucleotides: TGTGCCAGTTTCGCCGCTTCGCGGGAGCCCGGGGAGCTGTTTTTT.

The gene calls are TRBV28 and TRBJ2-5; possible D gene TRBD1, 6 bases. CDR1 and CDR2 from the germline V gene are MDHEN and SYDVKM. Between the trimmed V and J ends, which lost 5 bases and 6 bases, there was a span of 19 bases. The CDR3 is 15 residues long. CDR3 nucleotides: TGTGCCAGCAGTATCCCGGCAGGGGCGCCAAAGACCCAGTACTTC. It specifies CASSIPAGAPKTQYF.

The chain is built from TRBV4-1 and TRBJ2-2, with 7 bases that match TRBD1. V was pared by 4 bases and J by 7 bases, with 3 bases of the junction left unmatched. The CDR3 contains 13 residues. Germline V gives CDR1 MGHRA, CDR2 YSYEKL. CDR3 protein: CASSRDRVGELFF. The CDR3 DNA is TGCGCCAGCAGCCGAGACAGGGTCGGGGAGCTGTTTTTT.

V and J are TRBV4-2 and TRBJ1-1; 10 nucleotides agree with TRBD1. Trimming cost V 3 bases and J 7 bases; bases outside gene matches: 11. This CDR3 region has 16 residues. Germline V gene lookup returns CDR1 LGHNA and CDR2 YNFKEQ. This chain's CDR3 is CASSQGTGAVNHEAFF. In nucleotides, the CDR3 is TGTGCCAGCAGCCAGGGGACAGGGGCCGTGAATCATGAAGCTTTCTTT.

This rearrangement joins TRBV7-5 to TRBJ1-6; the D call in the table, TRBD1, was not verified against the DNA. TRBV7-5 is annotated as a pseudogene. The CDR3 has 14 amino acids. The DNA for the CDR3 is TGTGTCAGAAGCGGACAGGGGCGTAATTCACCCCTCCACTTT. Its protein is CVRSGQGRNSPLHF.